These 23 T cell receptor beta chains originate from one sample sequenced in a study of T cells after posttransplantation cyclophosphamide. Controls had myeloablative marrow grafts with methotrexate and calcineurin inhibitor, sampled at 1 year. Method: immunoSEQ multiplex PCR; TCRdb's copy keeps in-frame clones and lacks some. The repertoire holds some 21,000 clones, with approximately 83% as singletons. The material was PBMCs, obtained around 53 weeks after allogeneic stem cell transplant with calcineurin inhibitor and methotrexate. These receptors all come from a female patient between 30 and 45 years old who received an allogeneic stem cell transplant from an unrelated donor, was CMV-positive, and had acute and chronic GVHD. The graft donor may account for some of the T cells.

The chain recombines TRBV9 with TRBJ1-4; D uncertain. V was shortened by 2 bases and J by 6 bases, with 14 bases between the two germline ends. From germline, CDR1 is SGDLS and CDR2 YYNGEE. This CDR3 is built from 15 residues. The CDR3 sequence is CASSVSQRRDEKLFF. The CDR3 DNA reads as TGTGCCAGCAGCGTGTCACAACGACGGGATGAAAAACTGTTTTTT.

The chain carries TRBV27 and TRBJ2-4, with TRBD1 matching over 9 bases. CDR1 and CDR2 from the germline V gene are MNHEY and SMNVEV (reference sequence). Trimming removed 5 bases from V and 0 bases from J; junction bases left unmatched: 5. CDR3 length: 16 residues. CDR3 DNA sequence: TGTGCCAGCAGTAGAGGGACAGGGCTAGCCAAAAACATTCAGTACTTC. Its translation: CASSRGTGLAKNIQYF.

The V and J genes are TRBV7-6 and TRBJ2-1; a weak D match, TRBD2 (6 bases). This CDR3 contains 16 residues. V lost 2 bases and J lost 7, with 18 bases in between. Germline V gene lookup returns CDR1 SGHVS and CDR2 FNYEAQ. CDR3 coding DNA: TGTGCCAGCAGCTTATGGGCCACTAGCACGAGTAATGAGCAGTTCTTC. Translation gives CASSLWATSTSNEQFF. Filled out from reference TRBV7-6 and TRBJ2-1, the complete variable domain reads GAGVSQSPRYKVTKRGQDVALRCDPISGHVSLYWYRQALGQGPEFLTYFNYEAQQDKSGLPNDRFSAERPEGSISTLTIQRTEQRDSAMYRCASSLWATSTSNEQFFGPGTRLTVL.

The rearrangement links TRBV7-2 to TRBJ2-7; 7 nucleotides match TRBD2. Trimming took 6 bases from V and 4 from J; bases not matched to a gene: 9. The V gene's germline CDR1 is SGHTA and CDR2 FQGNSA. This CDR3 has 14 residues. In nucleotides, the CDR3 is TGTGCCAGCAGTTTCTCTAGCGGACGTTACGAGCAGTACTTC. Protein sequence: CASSFSSGRYEQYF. Full variable domain (remainder filled in from reference TRBV7-2 and TRBJ2-7): GAGVSQSPSNKVTEKGKDVELRCDPISGHTALYWYRQSLGQGLEFLIYFQGNSAPDKSGLPSDRFSAERTGGSVSTLTIQRTQQEDSAVYLCASSFSSGRYEQYFGPGTRLTVT.

The chain joins TRBV27 to TRBJ2-7, with D possibly being TRBD1 (5 bases). Germline values: CDR1 MNHEY, CDR2 SMNVEV (reference sequence). This CDR3 is 16 amino acids long. V lost 8 bases and J lost 4, with 24 bases in between. The CDR3 DNA follows: TGTGCCAGCCCGATCTTGCAAGGGGCTAGGTCGTACGAGCAGTACTTC. Amino acids: CASPILQGARSYEQYF.

This clone was observed once. The chain carries TRBV7-2 and TRBJ1-1, with a weak D call TRBD1 (6 bases). The CDR3 loop spans 15 amino acids. Trimming removed 1 base from V and 1 base from J, with 10 bases in between. In germline, CDR1 is SGHTA, CDR2 FQGNSA. The CDR3 DNA is TGTGCCAGCAGCTTAGTGGGGGGGGCGAACACTGAAGCTTTCTTT. Protein: CASSLVGGANTEAFF.

CDR3 amino acids: CSIQTGMANYGYTF. The CDR3 DNA follows: TGCAGCATCCAAACAGGGATGGCTAACTATGGCTACACCTTC. The genes are TRBV29-1 and TRBJ1-2; tentatively, D is TRBD1 (6 bases). Trimming left V 8 bases short and J 0 bases short, with 16 bases between. In germline, CDR1 is SQVTM, CDR2 ANQGSEA. CDR3 size: 14 residues.

The chain's CDR3 is CASSGSTGGLTDTQYF. CDR3 nucleotides: TGTGCCAGCAGCGGCTCGACAGGGGGCTTGACAGATACGCAGTATTTT. The V gene is TRBV9, the J gene TRBJ2-3; 10 bases align to TRBD1. CDR3 size: 16 residues. The trim removed 3 bases at V and 3 bases at J, leaving 7 bases unmatched. CDR1 is SGDLS and CDR2 is YYNGEE in the germline V gene.

This sequence joins TRBV18 and TRBJ2-1; tentative D call: TRBD1 (7 bases). CDR3 length: 18 residues. Germline V gene sequence: CDR1 KGHSH, CDR2 LQKENI. Between the trimmed V and J ends, which lost 2 bases and 8 bases, there was a span of 25 bases. The CDR3 loop reads CASSPVSAGSTGVYEQFF. The CDR3 coding sequence is TGTGCCAGCTCACCAGTCTCGGCCGGGAGTACAGGGGTCTATGAGCAGTTCTTC.

The chain links TRBV6-1 to TRBJ2-3; 9 bases are shared with TRBD2. This CDR3 is built from 13 residues. CDR1 and CDR2 (germline): MNHNS, SASEGT. V shed 6 bases, J shed 11 bases, and the junction held 9 bases outside the gene matches. CDR3 DNA sequence: TGTGCCAGCAGGGAGGGCGGGAGGGGAGGGCAGTATTTT. It encodes CASREGGRGGQYF.

The genes are TRBV27 and TRBJ2-2, with D possibly being TRBD1 (5 bases). The CDR3 is 14 amino acids. V was pared by 6 bases and J by 6 bases, with 14 bases between. Germline V gene data show CDR1 as MNHEY and CDR2 as SMNVEV (reference sequence). The DNA for the CDR3 is TGTGCCAGCAGGCACCAGGGTACGGCCGGGGAGCTGTTTTTT. As protein: CASRHQGTAGELFF.

The chain links TRBV5-1 to TRBJ2-3; TRBD2 is a possible D gene (5 bases). V was clipped by 7 bases and J by 9 bases, with 15 bases between them. Germline CDR1 SGHRS, CDR2 YFSETQ. This CDR3 is built from 12 residues. The CDR3 is CASSPGGSTQYF. CDR3 bases: TGCGCCAGCTCCCCCGGAGGCAGCACGCAGTATTTT.

The chain combines TRBV6-5 with TRBJ1-1; the D is unclear. CDR3 length: 11 amino acids. The V gene lost 5 bases and the J gene lost 6 bases, with 7 bases spanning the gap. The germline V gene encodes CDR1 MNHEY and CDR2 SVGAGI. CDR3 amino acids: CASSAYAEAFF. The CDR3 DNA is TGTGCCAGCAGTGCCTATGCTGAAGCTTTCTTT.

This chain uses TRBV9 with TRBJ1-5; TRBD1 might be the D (5 bases). Trimming removed 0 bases from V and 0 bases from J, with 13 bases in between. CDR1 and CDR2 from the germline V gene are SGDLS and YYNGEE. The CDR3 is 17 residues long. The CDR3 loop reads CASSVGGHSNSNQPQHF. DNA for the CDR3: TGTGCCAGCAGCGTAGGCGGACACTCCAATAGCAATCAGCCCCAGCATTTT.

This clone came up once. The CDR3 DNA reads TGTGCCAGCAGTTTATCCGGTGGGGTCGGGGCGCAGTATTTT. Translation: CASSLSGGVGAQYF. The chain recombines TRBV27 with TRBJ2-3, with D perhaps matching TRBD2 (5 bases). Trimming pared 0 bases from V and 10 bases from J, leaving 14 bases between. CDR1 MNHEY and CDR2 SMNVEV come from the germline V gene (reference sequence). The length of the CDR3 is 14 residues.

The rearrangement joins TRBV18 to TRBJ1-5, with a possible D match to TRBD1 (6 bases). Trimming stripped 3 bases from V and 6 bases from J, with 15 bases between. The CDR3 spans 15 residues. The V gene's germline CDR1 is KGHSH and CDR2 LQKENI. This CDR3 reads CASSPNRDNGQPQHF. As DNA, the CDR3 is TGTGCCAGCTCACCGAACCGGGACAACGGTCAGCCCCAGCATTTT.

V is TRBV9 and J is TRBJ1-6; D gene unclear. The CDR3 totals 12 residues. With 2 bases removed from V and 10 bases from J, the gap between germline ends came to 7 bases. Germline CDR1 is SGDLS and CDR2 is YYNGEE. This CDR3 reads CASSVSGSPLHF. The DNA for the CDR3 is TGTGCCAGCAGCGTGAGCGGGTCACCCCTCCACTTT.

The chain carries TRBV27 and TRBJ2-7; no reliable D call. The V end was cut by 5 bases, the J end by 1 base, with 9 bases between. From germline, CDR1 is MNHEY and CDR2 SMNVEV (reference sequence). The CDR3 length is 13 residues. CDR3 in amino acids: CASSPSVSYEQYF. CDR3 sequence (DNA): TGTGCCAGCAGTCCGTCAGTGTCCTACGAGCAGTACTTC.

The rearrangement uses TRBV5-1 and TRBJ2-2, with 11 bases matching TRBD1. With V trimmed by 4 bases and J by 6 bases, 5 bases remained unmatched. The CDR3 consists of 15 residues. Per the germline V gene, CDR1 is SGHRS and CDR2 is YFSETQ. The CDR3 bases are TGCGCCAGCAGCCCGGGACAGGGGGGCGCCGGGGAGCTGTTTTTT. This gives the protein CASSPGQGGAGELFF.

The chain uses TRBV5-1 and TRBJ2-7; D remains ambiguous. V lost 1 base, J lost 5 bases, and 13 bases lay in between. CDR3 length: 14 residues. Germline-derived CDR1 and CDR2 are SGHRS and YFSETQ. Here the CDR3 DNA reads TGCGCCAGCAGCTTGACTCCCGGTACCGACGAGCAGTACTTC. Its translation: CASSLTPGTDEQYF. Together with reference TRBV5-1 and TRBJ2-7, the CDR3 gives the full variable domain: KAGVTQTPRYLIKTRGQQVTLSCSPISGHRSVSWYQQTPGQGLQFLFEYFSETQRNKGNFPGRFSGRQFSNSRSEMNVSTLELGDSALYLCASSLTPGTDEQYFGPGTRLTVT.

The gene calls are TRBV11-2 and TRBJ1-5; D unclear. Germline loops: CDR1 SGHAT, CDR2 FQNNGV. The CDR3 contains 13 residues. The V end lost 5 bases, the J end lost 7 bases, and 12 bases lay between the germline ends. The DNA of the CDR3 is TGTGCCAGCAGCCCCGAGGGCACACAGCCCCAGCATTTT. Translation: CASSPEGTQPQHF.

V gene TRBV6-5 combines with J gene TRBJ2-7; unclear D gene. Trimming removed 3 bases at V and 1 base at J, with 10 bases between. The CDR3 spans 14 residues. Germline V CDR1 and CDR2: MNHEY, SVGAGI. The CDR3 nucleotides read TGTGCCAGCAGTTATCTGGCGGCGTCCTACGAGCAGTACTTC. Protein sequence: CASSYLAASYEQYF.

The rearrangement joins TRBV9 to TRBJ2-1, with TRBD2 matching over 8 bases. The CDR3 extends over 15 amino acids. V gave up 8 bases and J gave up 0 bases; unmatched junction bases: 7. CDR1 and CDR2 (germline): SGDLS, YYNGEE. This CDR3 is CASTQSGSSYNEQFF. The CDR3 DNA reads as TGTGCCAGTACCCAAAGCGGGAGCTCCTACAATGAGCAGTTCTTC.